Listed below are T cell receptor beta chains from one sample, sequenced in a study of T cell responses to AZD1222 COVID-19 vaccine. Generated by immunoSEQ multiplex PCR, the TCRdb table keeps only in-frame clones and is missing some. The repertoire holds about 130,000 clones, with under 95% as singletons. The source was peripheral blood, collected on day 0 of AZD1222 vaccination. Every receptor here comes from an adult in good health. CDR3s include the opening cysteine and the closing phenylalanine or tryptophan. Fields, in order: J gene, D gene, V gene, clone size, CDR3 DNA, CDR3 protein. A D gene is named only where the DNA matches it firmly. Rows give clone size only sometimes, using once, few, many, or a class for an expanded clone.

TRBJ1-6,.,TRBV18,.,TGTGCCAGCTCCCCCTCCAGTCCAGGGGCAGGGGATTCACCCCTCCACTTT,CASSPSSPGAGDSPLHF
TRBJ2-1,.,TRBV7-2,.,TGTGCCAGCAGCTTACCCATGGCGGGTGAGCAGTTCTTC,CASSLPMAGEQFF
TRBJ1-6,TRBD1,TRBV7-9,.,TGTGCCAGCAGCCTTACTTCGACAGGGGTGAATTCACCCCTCCACTTT,CASSLTSTGVNSPLHF
TRBJ1-4,TRBD1,TRBV3-1/TRBV3-2,.,TGTGCCAGCAGCCCCCGGGACAGGGATGAAAAACTGTTTTTT,CASSPRDRDEKLFF
TRBJ2-6,.,TRBV6-5,.,TGTGCCAGTTACTCTGGGGCCAACGTCCTGACTTTC,CASYSGANVLTF
TRBJ1-1,.,TRBV2,.,TGTGCCAGCAGTGAAGCTCTAGGGGACGGCCCTACTGAAGCTTTCTTT,CASSEALGDGPTEAFF
TRBJ2-6,.,TRBV27,.,TGTGCCAGCAGTTTAGGCGGGTTCTCTGGGGCCAACGTCCTGACTTTC,CASSLGGFSGANVLTF
TRBJ1-3,.,TRBV30,.,TGTGCCTGGAGTGTCGGGAGAATGAACACCATATATTTT,CAWSVGRMNTIYF
TRBJ1-2,.,TRBV29-1,.,TGCAGCTCCGGGAAACTATATGGCTACACCTTC,CSSGKLYGYTF
TRBJ2-1,TRBD1,TRBV11-1,few,TGTGCCAGCGCGGGACAGGGCTCCTACAATGAGCAGTTCTTC,CASAGQGSYNEQFF
TRBJ2-7,.,TRBV6-2/TRBV6-3,.,TGTGCCAGCAGTTACGGGGGGTCCTGGAATGTCTTATACGAGCAGTACTTC,CASSYGGSWNVLYEQYF
TRBJ2-1,.,TRBV4-2,once,TGTGCCAGCAGCCAATCGAGCGGGTCGTACAATGAGCAGTTCTTC,CASSQSSGSYNEQFF
TRBJ1-1,.,TRBV3-1/TRBV3-2,.,TGTGCCAGCAGCCAGGGGGGTGGAGCTTTCTTT,CASSQGGGAFF
TRBJ1-3,.,TRBV15,.,TGTGCCACCAGCAGGGGCCTACCTAGACGAAACACCATATATTTT,CATSRGLPRRNTIYF
TRBJ1-2,.,TRBV4-1,once,TGCGCCAGCAGCCCCATGGCGAACTATGGCTACACCTTC,CASSPMANYGYTF